One sample yielded the 12 T cell receptor beta chains listed below, sequenced in a study of blood T cells in healthy people across ages. PCR was performed a second time for about 6 to 12 cycles using a sample-barcoded 5' primer and a J-beta primer mix. MiXCR was run by TCRdb on the 5' RACE reads, yielding one entry per CDR3 protein. Counted here are approximately 780,000 distinct CDR3 sequences, approximately 24% occurring once; the ten biggest clones make up about 3%. The same data also contributed to another study, on T cells of mothers and their children.

Sequencing input: blood. The receptors here all came from a boy aged 5 to 17 in good health.

The chain carries TRBV12-3 or TRBV12-4 and TRBJ2-2, with D unclear. This CDR3 contains 13 residues. V dropped 7 bases and J dropped 4 bases, with 10 bases sitting between them. The CDR3 nucleotides are TGTGCCAGCACCGATCGGTCCACCGGGGAGCTGTTTTTT. The encoded protein is CASTDRSTGELFF.

This sequence joins TRBV12-3 or TRBV12-4 and TRBJ1-3; D not certain. V lost 6 bases, J lost 4 bases, and 13 bases lay in between. The CDR3 is made up of 14 amino acids. CDR3 sequence: CASSPVVSGNTIYF. In DNA form, the CDR3 reads TGTGCCAGCAGCCCTGTTGTTAGCGGAAACACCATATATTTT.

This chain joins TRBV5-4 and TRBJ1-5; possibly TRBD1 for D (5 bases). The CDR3 is 18 amino acids. Germline values: CDR1 SGHNT, CDR2 YYREEE (reference sequence). The V end lost 0 bases, the J end lost 0 bases, and 16 bases lay between the germline ends. For the CDR3, the DNA is TGTGCCAGCAGCTTGGTAATTATGGGGCTTTATAGCAATCAGCCCCAGCATTTT. It specifies CASSLVIMGLYSNQPQHF.

The chain combines TRBV9 with TRBJ1-6, with 7 nucleotides matching TRBD1. The CDR3 loop spans 15 amino acids. The junction had 7 bases not matched to a gene; V was cut back by 2 bases and J by 8 bases. Germline V gene data show CDR1 as SGDLS and CDR2 as YYNGEE. This CDR3 is CASSVTTGEDSPLHF. Written as DNA, the CDR3 is TGTGCCAGCAGCGTTACTACAGGGGAGGATTCACCCCTCCACTTT.

This clonotype was counted many times. This chain connects TRBV3-1 to TRBJ1-1; D is perhaps TRBD1 (6 bases). The V end was cut by 4 bases, the J end by 5 bases, with 14 bases between. The CDR3 consists of 14 residues. Germline V gene data show CDR1 as LGHDT and CDR2 as YNNKEL (reference sequence). CDR3 nucleotides: TGTGCCAGCAGCCCTCAGACAGGAAGTACTGAAGCTTTCTTT. Protein sequence: CASSPQTGSTEAFF.

The chain recombines TRBV9 with TRBJ2-3; D is perhaps TRBD2 (6 bases). This CDR3 has 15 residues. Germline V lookup: CDR1 SGDLS, CDR2 YYNGEE. Trimming shortened V by 2 bases and J by 4 bases, and 14 bases separated the two germline ends. CDR3: CASSVGGFGADTQYF. The DNA for the CDR3 is TGTGCCAGCAGCGTCGGAGGGTTTGGGGCAGATACGCAGTATTTT.

This clonotype was recorded a few times. The chain carries TRBV29-1 and TRBJ1-1; no firm D call. Trimming stripped 6 bases from V and 4 bases from J, with 12 bases between. Germline CDR1 is SQVTM and CDR2 is ANQGSEA. The CDR3 totals 12 residues. Here the CDR3 reads CSVLRTGTEAFF. The CDR3 DNA reads TGCAGCGTGCTCAGGACGGGCACTGAAGCTTTCTTT.

Concerning this clonotype itself: Germline and junction disagree at one end, which may indicate a read error. The rearrangement links TRBV20-1 to TRBJ2-5; D is ambiguous. The CDR3 is made up of 15 amino acids. CDR1 is DFQATT, CDR2 SNEGSKA, per germline (reference sequence). CDR3 coding DNA: TGCAGTGCTAGCCCACGGACGGGCCCTCAAGAGACCCAGTGCTTC. This sequence encodes CSASPRTGPQETQCF.

This clonotype was seen only a few times. The V and J genes are TRBV7-2 and TRBJ1-2, with 7 positions matching TRBD1. The CDR3 has 15 amino acids. Germline V gives CDR1 SGHTA, CDR2 FQGNSA. V trimming: 3 bases; J trimming: 8 bases; junction bases outside the gene matches: 12. The CDR3, as DNA: TGTGCCAGCAGCTTTTCCCAGGGAGAAGGGGGCGGCTACACCTTC. Amino acid sequence: CASSFSQGEGGGYTF.

In this sample, this clonotype turned up a few times. The genes are TRBV12-3 or TRBV12-4 and TRBJ2-4; possibly TRBD1 or TRBD2 for D (5 bases each). Trimming removed 6 bases at V and 0 bases at J, with 18 bases between. This CDR3 has 17 amino acids. The CDR3 nucleotides read TGTGCCAGCAGCCCCCGCTTTGGGGGAACAGCCAAAAACATTCAGTACTTC. Amino acids: CASSPRFGGTAKNIQYF.

A few counts support this clonotype. The rearrangement links TRBV19 to TRBJ2-1; TRBD1 is a possible D gene (6 bases). The V end was cut by 3 bases, the J end by 9 bases, with 18 bases between. Per germline, CDR1 LNHDA and CDR2 SQIVND (reference sequence). This CDR3 has 15 residues. CDR3 loop: CASSIRKGQSGEQFF. The CDR3 region has the DNA TGTGCCAGTAGTATCCGGAAAGGACAGTCCGGTGAGCAGTTCTTC.

This sequence joins TRBV27 and TRBJ1-1; TRBD1 aligns across 7 bases. From germline, CDR1 is MNHEY and CDR2 SMNVEV (reference sequence). V was pared by 6 bases and J by 4 bases, with 8 bases of the junction left unmatched. The CDR3 is made up of 14 amino acids. CDR3 amino acids: CASRATTGITEAFF. CDR3 DNA sequence: TGTGCCAGCAGAGCCACGACAGGGATCACTGAAGCTTTCTTT.